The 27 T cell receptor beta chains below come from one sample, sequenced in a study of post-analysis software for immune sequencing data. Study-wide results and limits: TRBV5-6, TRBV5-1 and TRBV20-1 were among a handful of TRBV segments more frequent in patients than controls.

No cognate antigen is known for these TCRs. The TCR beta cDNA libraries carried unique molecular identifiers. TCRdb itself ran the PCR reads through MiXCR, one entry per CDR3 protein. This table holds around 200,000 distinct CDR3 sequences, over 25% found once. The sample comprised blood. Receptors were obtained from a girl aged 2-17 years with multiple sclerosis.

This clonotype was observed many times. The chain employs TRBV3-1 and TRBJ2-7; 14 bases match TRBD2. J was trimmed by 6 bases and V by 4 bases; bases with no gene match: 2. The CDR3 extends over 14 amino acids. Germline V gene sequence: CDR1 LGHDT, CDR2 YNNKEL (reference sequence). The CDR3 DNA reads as TGTGCCAGCAGCCCTGGACTAGCGGGGGGCGAGCAGTACTTC. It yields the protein CASSPGLAGGEQYF.

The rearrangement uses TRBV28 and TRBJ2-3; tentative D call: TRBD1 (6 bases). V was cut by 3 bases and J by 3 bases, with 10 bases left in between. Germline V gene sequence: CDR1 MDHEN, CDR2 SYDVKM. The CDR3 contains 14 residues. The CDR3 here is CASSFLQGTDTQYF. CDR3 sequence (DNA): TGTGCCAGCAGTTTCCTCCAGGGGACAGATACGCAGTATTTT.

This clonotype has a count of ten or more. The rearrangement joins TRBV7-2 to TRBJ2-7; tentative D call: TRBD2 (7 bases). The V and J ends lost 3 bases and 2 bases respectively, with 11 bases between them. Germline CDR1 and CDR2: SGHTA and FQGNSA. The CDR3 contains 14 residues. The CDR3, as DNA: TGTGCCAGCAGCTTGGGGGGGCACGCCTACGAGCAGTACTTC. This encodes CASSLGGHAYEQYF.

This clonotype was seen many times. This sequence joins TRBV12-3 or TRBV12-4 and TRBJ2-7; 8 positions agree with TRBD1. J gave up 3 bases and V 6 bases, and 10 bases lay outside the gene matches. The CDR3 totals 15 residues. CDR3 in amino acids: CASSPDRVRGYEQYF. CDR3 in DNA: TGTGCCAGCAGCCCGGACAGGGTTAGGGGCTACGAGCAGTACTTC.

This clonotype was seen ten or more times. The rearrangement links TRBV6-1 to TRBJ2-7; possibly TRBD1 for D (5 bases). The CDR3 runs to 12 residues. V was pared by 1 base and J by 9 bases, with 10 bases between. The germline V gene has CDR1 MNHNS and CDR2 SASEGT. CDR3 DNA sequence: TGTGCCAGCAGTGAAGTACCACAGGTGCAGTACTTC. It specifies CASSEVPQVQYF.

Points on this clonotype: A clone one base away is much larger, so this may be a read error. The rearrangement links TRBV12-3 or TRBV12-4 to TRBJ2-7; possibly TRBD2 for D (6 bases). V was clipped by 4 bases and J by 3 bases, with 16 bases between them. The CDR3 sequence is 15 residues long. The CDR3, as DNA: TGTGCCAGCAGTTCGGACGGGGGTCTCCTCTACGAGCAGTACTTC. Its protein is CASSSDGGLLYEQYF.

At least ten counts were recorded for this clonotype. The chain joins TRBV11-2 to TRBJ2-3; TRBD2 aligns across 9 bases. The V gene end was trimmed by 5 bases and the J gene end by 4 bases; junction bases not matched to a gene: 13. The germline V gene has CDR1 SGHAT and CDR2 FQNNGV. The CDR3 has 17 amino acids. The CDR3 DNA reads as TGTGCCAGCAGCATATGGGGTAGCGGGAGTCTGGCAGATACGCAGTATTTT. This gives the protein CASSIWGSGSLADTQYF.

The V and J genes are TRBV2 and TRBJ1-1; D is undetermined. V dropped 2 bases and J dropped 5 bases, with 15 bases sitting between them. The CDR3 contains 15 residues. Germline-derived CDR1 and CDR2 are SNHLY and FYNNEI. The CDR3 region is CASSETARRYTEAFF. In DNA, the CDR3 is TGTGCCAGCAGTGAAACGGCGAGGAGGTATACTGAAGCTTTCTTT.

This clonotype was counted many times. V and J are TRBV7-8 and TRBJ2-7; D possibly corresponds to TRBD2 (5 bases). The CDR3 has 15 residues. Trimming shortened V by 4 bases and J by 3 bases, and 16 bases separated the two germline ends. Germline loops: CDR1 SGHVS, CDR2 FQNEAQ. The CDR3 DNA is TGTGCCAGCAGCTCAGGACGGCTGGCGGGCTACGAGCAGTACTTC. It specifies CASSSGRLAGYEQYF.

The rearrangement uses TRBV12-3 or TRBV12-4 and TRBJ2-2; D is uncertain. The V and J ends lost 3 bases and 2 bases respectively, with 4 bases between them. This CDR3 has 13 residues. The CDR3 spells CASSLGNTGELFF. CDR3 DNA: TGTGCCAGCAGTTTGGGAAACACCGGGGAGCTGTTTTTT.

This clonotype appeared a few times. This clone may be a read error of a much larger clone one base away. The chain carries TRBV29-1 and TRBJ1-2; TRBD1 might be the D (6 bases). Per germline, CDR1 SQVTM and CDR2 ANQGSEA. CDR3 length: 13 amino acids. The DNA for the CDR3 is TGCGGCTCCGAGAGTCCGGGGGCCGGTGGCTACACCTTC. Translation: CGSESPGAGGYTF.

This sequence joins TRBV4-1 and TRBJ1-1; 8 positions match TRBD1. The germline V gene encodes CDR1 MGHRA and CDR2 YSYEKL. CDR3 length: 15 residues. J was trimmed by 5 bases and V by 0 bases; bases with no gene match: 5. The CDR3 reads CASSQEYRGTTEAFF. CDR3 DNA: TGCGCCAGCAGCCAAGAGTACAGGGGGACAACTGAAGCTTTCTTT.

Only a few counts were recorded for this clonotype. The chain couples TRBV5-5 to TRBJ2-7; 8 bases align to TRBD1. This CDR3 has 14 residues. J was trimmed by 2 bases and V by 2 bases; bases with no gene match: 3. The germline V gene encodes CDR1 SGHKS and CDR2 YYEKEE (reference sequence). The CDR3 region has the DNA TGTGCCAGCAGCTTCGGACAGGGTCCCTACGAGCAGTACTTC. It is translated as CASSFGQGPYEQYF.

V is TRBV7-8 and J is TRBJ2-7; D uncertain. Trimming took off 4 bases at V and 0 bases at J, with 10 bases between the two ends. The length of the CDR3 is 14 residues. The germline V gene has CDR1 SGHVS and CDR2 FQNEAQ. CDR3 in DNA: TGTGCCAGCAGCTCTGGCAGGAGCTCCTACGAGCAGTACTTC. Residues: CASSSGRSSYEQYF.

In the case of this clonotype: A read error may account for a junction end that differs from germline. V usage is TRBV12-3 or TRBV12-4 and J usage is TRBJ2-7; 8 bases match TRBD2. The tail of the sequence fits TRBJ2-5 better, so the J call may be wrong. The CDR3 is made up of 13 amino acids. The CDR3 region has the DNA TGTGCCAGCAATTTAGCGGGGAAGGAGACCCAGTACTTC. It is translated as CASNLAGKETQYF.

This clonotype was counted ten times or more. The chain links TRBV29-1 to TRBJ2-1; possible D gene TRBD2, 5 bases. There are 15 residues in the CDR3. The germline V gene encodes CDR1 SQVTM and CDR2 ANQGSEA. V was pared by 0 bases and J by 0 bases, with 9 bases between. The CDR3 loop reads CSVEDRGDSYNEQFF. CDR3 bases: TGCAGCGTTGAAGATCGGGGAGACTCCTACAATGAGCAGTTCTTC.

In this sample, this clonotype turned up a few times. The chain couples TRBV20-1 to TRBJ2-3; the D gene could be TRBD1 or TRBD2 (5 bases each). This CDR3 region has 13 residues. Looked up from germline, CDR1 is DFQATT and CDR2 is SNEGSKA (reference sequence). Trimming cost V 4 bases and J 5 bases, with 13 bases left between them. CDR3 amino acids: CSAIHGALDTQYF. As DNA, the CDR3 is TGCAGTGCTATTCACGGGGCCCTAGATACGCAGTATTTT.

CDR3 amino acids: CSASGSRANTEAFF. The CDR3 DNA is TGCAGTGCTAGTGGCAGTCGGGCTAACACTGAAGCTTTCTTT. V is TRBV20-1 and J is TRBJ1-1; D gene unclear. The CDR3 covers 14 residues. Trimming pared 3 bases from V and 2 bases from J, leaving 13 bases between. Germline CDR1 and CDR2: DFQATT and SNEGSKA (reference sequence).

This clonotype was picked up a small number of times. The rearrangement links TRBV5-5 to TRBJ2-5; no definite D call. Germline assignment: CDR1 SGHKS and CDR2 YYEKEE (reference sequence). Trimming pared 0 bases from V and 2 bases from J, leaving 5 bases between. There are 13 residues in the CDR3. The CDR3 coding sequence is TGTGCCAGCAGCTTGGAGGGACAAGAGACCCAGTACTTC. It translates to CASSLEGQETQYF.

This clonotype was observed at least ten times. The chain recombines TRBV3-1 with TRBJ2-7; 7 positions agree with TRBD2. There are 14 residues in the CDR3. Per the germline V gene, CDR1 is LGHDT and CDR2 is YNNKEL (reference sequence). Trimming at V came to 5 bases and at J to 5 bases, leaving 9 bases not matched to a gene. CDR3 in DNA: TGTGCCAGCAGCTACAGCCAGCGGGGCCACGAGCAGTACTTC. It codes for CASSYSQRGHEQYF.

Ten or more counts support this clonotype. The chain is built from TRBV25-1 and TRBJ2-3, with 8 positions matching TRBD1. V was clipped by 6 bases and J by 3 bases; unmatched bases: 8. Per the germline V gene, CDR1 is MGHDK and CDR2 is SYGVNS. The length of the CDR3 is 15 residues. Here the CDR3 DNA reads TGTGCCAGCAGGGGGACAGGAACCTGGACAGATACGCAGTATTTT. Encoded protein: CASRGTGTWTDTQYF. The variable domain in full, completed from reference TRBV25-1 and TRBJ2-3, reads EADIYQTPRYLVIGTGKKITLECSQTMGHDKMYWYQQDPGMELHLIHYSYGVNSTEKGDLSSESTVSRIRTEHFPLTLESARPSHTSQYLCASRGTGTWTDTQYFGPGTRLTVL.

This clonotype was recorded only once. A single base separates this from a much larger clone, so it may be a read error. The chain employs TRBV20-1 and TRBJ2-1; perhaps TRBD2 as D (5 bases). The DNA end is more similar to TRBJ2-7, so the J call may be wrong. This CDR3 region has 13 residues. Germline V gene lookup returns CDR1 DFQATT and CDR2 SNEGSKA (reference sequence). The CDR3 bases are TGCAGTAAGACCCTAGCTTCCTACAATGAGCAGTACTTC. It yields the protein CSKTLASYNEQYF.

CDR3 nucleotides: TGCGCCAGCAGCCGGGGGAGAAGCACAGATACGCAGTATTTT. Translation: CASSRGRSTDTQYF. The rearrangement joins TRBV5-1 to TRBJ2-3; tentatively, D is TRBD2 (6 bases). CDR3 length: 14 amino acids. CDR1 and CDR2 from the germline V gene are SGHRS and YFSETQ. The ends were cut back, 4 bases at V and 0 bases at J, with 9 bases in the middle. The variable domain in full, completed from reference TRBV5-1 and TRBJ2-3, reads KAGVTQTPRYLIKTRGQQVTLSCSPISGHRSVSWYQQTPGQGLQFLFEYFSETQRNKGNFPGRFSGRQFSNSRSEMNVSTLELGDSALYLCASSRGRSTDTQYFGPGTRLTVL.

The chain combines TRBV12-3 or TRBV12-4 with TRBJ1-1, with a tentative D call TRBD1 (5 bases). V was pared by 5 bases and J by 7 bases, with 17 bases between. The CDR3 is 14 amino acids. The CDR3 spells CASSATGREGEAFF. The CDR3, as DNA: TGTGCCAGCAGTGCAACAGGACGGGAAGGTGAAGCTTTCTTT.

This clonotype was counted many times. The CDR3 sequence is CASSPRGLANEKLFF. In nucleotides, the CDR3 is TGCGCCAGCAGCCCAAGGGGGCTAGCTAATGAAAAACTGTTTTTT. The chain combines TRBV4-1 with TRBJ1-4, with 7 nucleotides matching TRBD1. Germline CDR1 is MGHRA and CDR2 is YSYEKL. The J segment lost 3 bases and the V segment lost 4 bases, leaving 5 bases of the junction unmatched. This CDR3 has 15 residues.

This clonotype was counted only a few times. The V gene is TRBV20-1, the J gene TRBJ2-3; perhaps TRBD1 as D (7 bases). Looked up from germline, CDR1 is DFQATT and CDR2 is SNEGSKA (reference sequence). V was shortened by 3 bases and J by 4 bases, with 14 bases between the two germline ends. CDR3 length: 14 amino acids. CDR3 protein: CSASPGGSSDTQYF. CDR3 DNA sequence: TGCAGTGCTAGCCCAGGGGGGTCGTCAGATACGCAGTATTTT.

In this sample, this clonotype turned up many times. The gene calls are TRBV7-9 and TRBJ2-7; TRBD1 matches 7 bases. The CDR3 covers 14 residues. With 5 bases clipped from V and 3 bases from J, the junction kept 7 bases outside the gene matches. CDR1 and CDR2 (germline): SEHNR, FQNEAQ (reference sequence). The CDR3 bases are TGTGCCAGCAGCCACCCCGACAGGGACTACGAGCAGTACTTC. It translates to CASSHPDRDYEQYF. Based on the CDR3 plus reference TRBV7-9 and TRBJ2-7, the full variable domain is DTGVSQNPRHKITKRGQNVTFRCDPISEHNRLYWYRQTLGQGPEFLTYFQNEAQLEKSRLLSDRFSAERPKGSFSTLEIQRTEQGDSAMYLCASSHPDRDYEQYFGPGTRLTVT.